This T cell receptor beta chain is drawn from a study of blood T cell repertoires in COVID-19. The germline gives CDR1 LNHNV, CDR2 YYDKDF (reference sequence). The CDR3 spans 13 residues. V was trimmed by 7 bases and J by 5 bases, leaving 11 bases between them. The assay was immunoSEQ multiplex PCR, and TCRdb's table has in-frame clones only and misses some. Of around 270,000 clones listed, around nine tenths are singletons. V and J are TRBV15 and TRBJ1-4; TRBD1 might be the D (5 bases). The clonotype was recovered from a woman in her forties who had been exposed to COVID-19. The sample was PBMCs or T cells enriched from blood (not recorded which). CDR3 region: CATNRQQNEKLFF. The CDR3 DNA reads TGTGCCACCAACCGACAGCAAAATGAAAAACTGTTTTTT.